The rows below give T cell receptor beta chains drawn from one sample of a study of blood T cell repertoires in COVID-19. Repertoires were generated with immunoSEQ multiplex PCR, while TCRdb's copy carries only in-frame clones and drops some. The sample lists some 360,000 clones; about nine tenths were seen once. The sample taken for sequencing was PBMCs or T cells enriched from blood (not recorded which). These TCRs come from a woman aged 25 to 39 who had been exposed to COVID-19. CDR3s include the opening cysteine and the closing phenylalanine or tryptophan. A D gene is named only where the DNA matches it firmly. Some rows mark clone size as missing; the rest say once, few, many or name a class of expanded clone.

d_call clone_size j_call v_call cdr3_aa cdr3_nt
- - TRBJ2-7 TRBV18 CASSPLPATLGGRAYEQYF TGTGCCAGCTCACCACTTCCCGCGACACTGGGCGGCAGGGCCTACGAGCAGTACTTC
TRBD2 - TRBJ2-5 TRBV28 CASSSPGLGGETQYF TGTGCCAGCAGTTCACCGGGACTAGGGGGGGAGACCCAGTACTTC
- - TRBJ1-1 TRBV27 CASSLDWSSVLNTEAFF TGTGCCAGCAGTTTAGATTGGTCGTCGGTTTTGAACACTGAAGCTTTCTTT
- - TRBJ1-2 TRBV28 CASSLVSPSPGTF TGTGCCAGCAGTTTGGTCAGCCCCTCGCCGGGTACCTTC
TRBD1 - TRBJ1-3 TRBV6-5 CASSDRGAGNTIYF TGTGCCAGCAGCGACAGGGGGGCTGGAAACACCATATATTTT
TRBD2 - TRBJ2-5 TRBV10-3 CAISETGAGARETQYF TGTGCCATCAGTGAGACCGGAGCGGGGGCCAGGGAGACCCAGTACTTC
- - TRBJ2-2 TRBV1 CTSSRSGQKNTGELFF TGCACCAGCAGCCGCTCAGGACAGAAGAACACCGGGGAGCTGTTTTTT
- - TRBJ2-6 TRBV3-1/TRBV3-2 CASSQAHLRGLSRSGANVLTF TGTGCCAGCAGCCAAGCCCACCTGCGGGGGCTCAGCCGGAGTGGGGCCAACGTCCTGACTTTC
- - TRBJ1-1 TRBV14 CASSQRDIMNTEAFF TGTGCCAGCAGCCAGAGGGACATTATGAACACTGAAGCTTTCTTT
- - TRBJ2-1 TRBV29-1 CSVEAVLGISSYNEQFF TGCAGCGTTGAAGCGGTACTAGGGATAAGCTCCTACAATGAGCAGTTCTTC
TRBD1 - TRBJ1-1 TRBV28 CASSFGQGGTEAFF TGTGCCAGCAGTTTTGGACAGGGTGGGACTGAAGCTTTCTTT
TRBD1 once TRBJ2-7 TRBV27 CASSFRGQGAVGSEQYF TGTGCCAGCAGTTTCCGTGGGCAGGGGGCGGTTGGATCCGAGCAGTACTTC
- - TRBJ1-5 TRBV2 CASTGGLGNQPQHF TGTGCCAGCACGGGAGGACTCGGCAATCAGCCCCAGCATTTT
- - TRBJ2-6 TRBV27 CASGAGTGANVLTF TGTGCCAGCGGGGCAGGGACTGGGGCCAACGTCCTGACTTTC
TRBD2 once TRBJ2-7 TRBV15 CATSRDPSPGLAYEQYF TGTGCCACCAGCAGAGATCCCTCCCCGGGACTAGCCTACGAGCAGTACTTC
- - TRBJ1-2 TRBV20-1 CSASEALGYTF TGCAGTGCTAGTGAGGCTCTTGGCTACACCTTC
TRBD1 - TRBJ1-5 TRBV30 CAWSSVPGGLDQPQHF TGTGCCTGGAGTTCGGTCCCAGGGGGATTAGACCAGCCCCAGCATTTT
- - TRBJ2-7 TRBV27 CASSLAGPYEQYF TGTGCCAGCAGTTTAGCGGGTCCCTACGAGCAGTACTTC
- few TRBJ1-5 TRBV12-3/TRBV12-4 CASSLSDQPQHF TGTGCCAGCAGTTTATCCGATCAGCCCCAGCATTTT
- - TRBJ1-1 TRBV7-2 CASSPVPVNTEAFF TGTGCCAGCAGCCCCGTGCCGGTGAACACTGAAGCTTTCTTT
- - TRBJ2-2 TRBV11-3 CASSLDRPALEAVRGGELFF TGTGCCAGCAGCTTAGATCGCCCCGCTCTAGAAGCGGTCCGGGGCGGGGAGCTGTTTTTT
- - TRBJ2-1 TRBV21-1 CASSNTLAPYNEQFF TGTGCCAGCAGCAACACCCTAGCGCCCTACAATGAGCAGTTCTTC
TRBD1 - TRBJ1-1 TRBV9 CASSVAGTGGGNTEAFF TGTGCCAGCAGCGTAGCCGGGACAGGGGGCGGAAACACTGAAGCTTTCTTT
TRBD1 - TRBJ1-1 TRBV6-5 CASRQRQGPNTGAFF TGTGCCAGCAGGCAAAGACAGGGCCCGAACACTGGAGCTTTCTTT